These 26 T cell receptor beta chains were sequenced from one sample in a study of blood T cell repertoires in COVID-19. Data came from immunoSEQ multiplex PCR; TCRdb stores just in-frame clones and leaves some out. Of about 240,000 clones listed, 75% to 85% are singletons. Sample: peripheral blood. The receptors derive from a woman of 80 years or more with COVID-19, enrolled during active disease.

This chain uses TRBV10-2 with TRBJ2-3; 12 bases match TRBD1. The CDR3 has 15 residues. Unmatched junction bases numbered 9, after V lost 4 bases and J lost 10 bases. From germline, CDR1 is WSHSY and CDR2 SAAADI. The CDR3 region is CASSGTGTGGEAQYF. The CDR3 DNA reads TGCGCCAGCAGTGGAACCGGGACAGGGGGCGAAGCGCAGTATTTT.

The V gene is TRBV28, the J gene TRBJ1-3; no firm D call. The CDR3 totals 16 residues. Germline CDR1 reads MDHEN; CDR2 reads SYDVKM. Trimming stripped 2 bases from V and 0 bases from J, with 11 bases between. In nucleotides, the CDR3 is TGTGCCAGCAGTTTAGAGGCACTTAGCTCTGGAAACACCATATATTTT. Its protein product is CASSLEALSSGNTIYF. Full variable domain (outside the CDR3, taken from reference TRBV28 and TRBJ1-3): DVKVTQSSRYLVKRTGEKVFLECVQDMDHENMFWYRQDPGLGLRLIYFSYDVKMKEKGDIPEGYSVSREKKERFSLILESASTNQTSMYLCASSLEALSSGNTIYFGEGSWLTVV.

This clone was detected a few times. The chain joins TRBV5-1 to TRBJ2-3; 7 bases map to TRBD2. J gave up 0 bases and V 4 bases, and 5 bases lay outside the gene matches. Germline assignment: CDR1 SGHRS and CDR2 YFSETQ. CDR3 length equals 15 residues. The CDR3 spells CASSPLALSTDTQYF. The CDR3 nucleotides are TGCGCCAGCAGCCCACTAGCGCTTAGCACAGATACGCAGTATTTT. Filled out from reference TRBV5-1 and TRBJ2-3, the complete variable domain reads KAGVTQTPRYLIKTRGQQVTLSCSPISGHRSVSWYQQTPGQGLQFLFEYFSETQRNKGNFPGRFSGRQFSNSRSEMNVSTLELGDSALYLCASSPLALSTDTQYFGPGTRLTVL.

The V gene is TRBV7-2, the J gene TRBJ1-5; D possibly corresponds to TRBD1 (5 bases). V gave up 6 bases and J gave up 11 bases, with 26 bases separating them. Germline values: CDR1 SGHTA, CDR2 FQGNSA. The CDR3 loop spans 16 amino acids. CDR3 DNA: TGTGCCAGCAGTCTCGAAAGCGGACGGGGGAATTTTGCCCAGCATTTT. It encodes CASSLESGRGNFAQHF.

This chain uses TRBV9 with TRBJ2-5; D is ambiguous. CDR3 length equals 13 residues. Germline CDR1 is SGDLS and CDR2 is YYNGEE. With 2 bases removed from V and 1 base from J, the gap between germline ends came to 6 bases. This CDR3 is CASSVLPQETQYF. CDR3 DNA: TGTGCCAGCAGCGTCCTCCCCCAAGAGACCCAGTACTTC.

The chain carries TRBV6-5 and TRBJ1-5; possible D gene TRBD1, 5 bases. Per the germline V gene, CDR1 is MNHEY and CDR2 is SVGAGI. This CDR3 is built from 15 residues. V dropped 6 bases and J dropped 6 bases, with 18 bases sitting between them. The CDR3 sequence: CASSSVPGLIQPQHF. In DNA, the CDR3 is TGTGCCAGCAGCTCTGTCCCAGGGTTAATTCAGCCCCAGCATTTT.

V is TRBV6-5 and J is TRBJ1-2, with D maybe TRBD1 (6 bases). Trimming took 6 bases from V and 0 from J, leaving 11 bases between them. Germline lookup yields CDR1 MNHEY and CDR2 SVGAGI. CDR3 length equals 14 residues. CDR3 DNA sequence: TGTGCCAGCAGAGGACAGCTCTCTAACTATGGCTACACCTTC. It translates to CASRGQLSNYGYTF.

A word on this clone: The sample carries other DNA sequences with the same CDR3. The J gene is TRBJ1-1, the V gene TRBV18; no firm D call. Trimming stripped 1 base from V and 3 bases from J, with 6 bases between. Germline-derived CDR1 and CDR2 are KGHSH and LQKENI. CDR3 length equals 13 residues. CDR3 protein: CASSPRGDTEAFF. In nucleotides, the CDR3 is TGTGCCAGCTCACCACGCGGGGACACTGAAGCTTTCTTT.

A single count supports this clone. The rearrangement joins TRBV28 to TRBJ1-2; D perhaps matches TRBD1 (5 bases). The CDR3 spans 12 residues. Trimming left V 6 bases short and J 7 bases short, with 12 bases between. The germline V gene has CDR1 MDHEN and CDR2 SYDVKM. The CDR3 DNA follows: TGTGCCAGCAGCCTGACAGTGGGTGGCTACACCTTC. Residues: CASSLTVGGYTF.

The J gene is TRBJ2-7, the V gene TRBV18, with D possibly matching TRBD2 (6 bases). Trimming took off 6 bases at V and 6 bases at J, with 18 bases between the two ends. The germline V gene has CDR1 KGHSH and CDR2 LQKENI. The CDR3 runs 14 residues. The CDR3 is CASSPGDSPPEQYF. As DNA, the CDR3 is TGTGCCAGCTCCCCCGGGGACTCTCCCCCCGAGCAGTACTTC.

This rearrangement joins TRBV18 to TRBJ1-5; D may be TRBD1 (5 bases). CDR3 length: 12 residues. The V gene lost 3 bases and the J gene lost 8 bases, with 8 bases spanning the gap. Germline CDR1 reads KGHSH; CDR2 reads LQKENI. CDR3 loop: CASSPGPEPQHF. The CDR3 DNA sequence: TGTGCCAGCTCACCGGGGCCTGAGCCCCAGCATTTT.

The V and J genes are TRBV18 and TRBJ2-5, with 7 bases matching TRBD1. Per the germline V gene, CDR1 is KGHSH and CDR2 is LQKENI. This CDR3 is 14 amino acids long. The junction had 6 bases not matched to a gene; V was cut back by 6 bases and J by 2 bases. The CDR3 DNA sequence: TGTGCCAGCTCGTCCGGGACAGTACAAGAGACCCAGTACTTC. Translation gives CASSSGTVQETQYF.

The V and J genes are TRBV9 and TRBJ1-6; 7 bases agree with TRBD1. This CDR3 is 14 amino acids long. Germline values: CDR1 SGDLS, CDR2 YYNGEE. The V and J ends lost 4 bases and 4 bases, in that order; junction bases with no gene match: 2. The CDR3 loop is CASSPGQYNSPLHF. The DNA for the CDR3 is TGTGCCAGCAGCCCGGGACAGTATAATTCACCCCTCCACTTT.

The chain employs TRBV15 and TRBJ2-1; D gene uncertain. Germline CDR1 is LNHNV and CDR2 is YYDKDF (reference sequence). This CDR3 is 16 amino acids long. Trimming cost V 2 bases and J 2 bases, with 13 bases left between them. DNA for the CDR3: TGTGCCACCAGCAGATCTAGGCAGTCCGCCTACAATGAGCAGTTCTTC. Translated, it gives CATSRSRQSAYNEQFF.

V usage is TRBV12-5 and J usage is TRBJ1-5, with D possibly TRBD1 on 6 matching bases. The length of the CDR3 is 14 residues. The germline V and J ends were trimmed by 6 bases and 8 bases, with 17 bases remaining between them. Germline CDR1 is LGHNT and CDR2 is FRNRAP. As DNA, the CDR3 is TGTGCTAGTGGAAAAGGACAGCCCATGGAGCCCCAGCATTTT. Translation gives CASGKGQPMEPQHF.

This chain links TRBV19 with TRBJ1-1; 7 bases match TRBD1. From germline, CDR1 is LNHDA and CDR2 SQIVND (reference sequence). Trimming took 7 bases from V and 1 from J; bases not matched to a gene: 9. The CDR3 is 15 residues long. CDR3 sequence: CASKPPTGPNTEAFF. The CDR3 DNA is TGTGCCAGTAAACCCCCGACAGGGCCGAACACTGAAGCTTTCTTT.

CDR3 sequence: CASSPGLAGASTDTQYF. The CDR3 DNA is TGTGCCAGCTCACCGGGACTAGCGGGAGCGAGTACAGATACGCAGTATTTT. The J gene is TRBJ2-3, the V gene TRBV18; 14 positions agree with TRBD2. CDR1 is KGHSH, CDR2 LQKENI, per germline. CDR3 length: 17 amino acids. Trimming at V came to 3 bases and at J to 3 bases, leaving 5 bases not matched to a gene.

This chain joins TRBV5-1 and TRBJ2-5, with D tentatively TRBD1 (5 bases). The length of the CDR3 is 13 residues. CDR1 and CDR2 (germline): SGHRS, YFSETQ. V lost 3 bases, J lost 5 bases, and 11 bases lay in between. CDR3 residues: CASSSGIIETQYF. CDR3 nucleotide sequence: TGCGCCAGCAGCTCAGGGATTATTGAGACCCAGTACTTC.

The chain is built from TRBV15 and TRBJ1-1, with D hard to call. V lost 0 bases and J lost 5, with 7 bases in between. The V gene's germline CDR1 is LNHNV and CDR2 YYDKDF (reference sequence). The CDR3 extends over 13 amino acids. The CDR3 nucleotides are TGTGCCACCAGCAGAGAGGGGAGGACTGAAGCTTTCTTT. This codes for CATSREGRTEAFF.

This rearrangement joins TRBV19 to TRBJ2-1, with 7 bases matching TRBD1. V shed 1 base and J 0 bases; nucleotides not matched to a gene: 6. From germline, CDR1 is LNHDA and CDR2 SQIVND (reference sequence). This CDR3 spans 17 amino acids. The CDR3, as DNA: TGTGCCAGTAGTATAGTGGGTCCAGGGGGCTCCTACAATGAGCAGTTCTTC. It is translated as CASSIVGPGGSYNEQFF.

The genes are TRBV11-2 and TRBJ1-1, with D maybe TRBD1 (5 bases). The V end lost 0 bases, the J end lost 4 bases, and 15 bases lay between the germline ends. This CDR3 has 16 residues. Germline V gives CDR1 SGHAT, CDR2 FQNNGV. The CDR3 loop reads CASSLDSAGRGTEAFF. For the CDR3, the DNA is TGTGCCAGCAGCTTAGATTCGGCAGGGCGAGGCACTGAAGCTTTCTTT.

The chain employs TRBV5-8 and TRBJ2-3, with 10 positions matching TRBD2. The germline V gene encodes CDR1 SGHTS and CDR2 YDEGEE. This CDR3 has 16 residues. After removal of 2 bases from V and 2 bases from J, the junction contained 5 bases not matched to a gene. Here the CDR3 reads CASSFLAGAYTDTQYF. CDR3 DNA sequence: TGTGCCAGCAGCTTCCTAGCGGGAGCTTACACAGATACGCAGTATTTT. The variable domain in full, completed from reference TRBV5-8 and TRBJ2-3, reads EAGVTQSPTHLIKTRGQQATLRCSPISGHTSVYWYQQALGLGLQFLLWYDEGEERNRGNFPPRFSGRQFPNYSSELNVNALELEDSALYLCASSFLAGAYTDTQYFGPGTRLTVL.

The V and J genes are TRBV5-1 and TRBJ2-1; tentative D call: TRBD2 (6 bases). From germline, CDR1 is SGHRS and CDR2 YFSETQ. The germline V and J ends were trimmed by 5 bases and 8 bases, with 17 bases remaining between them. The CDR3 loop spans 14 amino acids. The CDR3 region has the DNA TGCGCCAGCAGGGTGGCGGGGAGTATTCATGAGCAGTTCTTC. Translation gives CASRVAGSIHEQFF.

In this sample, this clone turned up a few times. The chain uses TRBV11-2 and TRBJ2-5; possible D gene TRBD2, 6 bases. This CDR3 has 17 amino acids. Germline V gene sequence: CDR1 SGHAT, CDR2 FQNNGV. Trimming removed 7 bases at V and 5 bases at J, with 26 bases between. As DNA, the CDR3 is TGTGCCAGCACCCCAGAGGGGTCGGGGGAGGCCGGGGAGACCCAGTACTTC. It codes for CASTPEGSGEAGETQYF.

The chain combines TRBV7-9 with TRBJ1-1, with 11 positions matching TRBD1. This CDR3 is 15 amino acids long. The germline V gene encodes CDR1 SEHNR and CDR2 FQNEAQ (reference sequence). The ends lost 5 bases at V and 4 bases at J; junction bases unmatched: 6. CDR3 amino acids: CASSAGQGAVTEAFF. The CDR3 bases are TGTGCCAGCAGCGCCGGACAGGGGGCCGTCACTGAAGCTTTCTTT.

This clone has a single count. The chain is built from TRBV7-9 and TRBJ1-4; unclear D gene. The CDR3 runs to 13 residues. V lost 8 bases, J lost 4 bases, and 11 bases lay in between. CDR1 is SEHNR and CDR2 is FQNEAQ in the germline V gene (reference sequence). The CDR3 spells CASAGLINEKLFF. In nucleotides, the CDR3 is TGTGCCAGCGCCGGACTGATTAATGAAAAACTGTTTTTT.